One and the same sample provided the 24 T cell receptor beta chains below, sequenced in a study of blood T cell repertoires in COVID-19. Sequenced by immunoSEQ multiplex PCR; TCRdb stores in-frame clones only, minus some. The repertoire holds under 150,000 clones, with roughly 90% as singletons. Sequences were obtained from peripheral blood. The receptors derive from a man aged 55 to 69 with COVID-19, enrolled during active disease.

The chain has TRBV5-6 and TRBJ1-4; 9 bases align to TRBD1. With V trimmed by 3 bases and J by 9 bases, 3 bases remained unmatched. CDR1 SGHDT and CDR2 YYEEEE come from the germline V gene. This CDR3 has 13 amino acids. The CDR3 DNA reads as TGTGCCAGCAGCTCCGGGACAGGGCAAAAACTGTTTTTT. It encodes CASSSGTGQKLFF.

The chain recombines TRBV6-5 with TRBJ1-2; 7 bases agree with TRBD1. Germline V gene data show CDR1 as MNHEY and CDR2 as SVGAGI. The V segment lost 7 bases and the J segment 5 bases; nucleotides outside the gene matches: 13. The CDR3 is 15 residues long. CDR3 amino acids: CASTRTGTVTYGYTF. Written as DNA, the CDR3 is TGTGCCAGCACCAGGACCGGGACAGTCACATATGGCTACACCTTC.

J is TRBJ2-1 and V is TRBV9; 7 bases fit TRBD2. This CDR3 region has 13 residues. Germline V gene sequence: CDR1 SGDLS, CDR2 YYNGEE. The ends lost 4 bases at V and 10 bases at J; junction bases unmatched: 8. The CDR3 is CASSFGTTIEQFF. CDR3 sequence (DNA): TGTGCCAGCAGCTTCGGGACTACCATCGAGCAGTTCTTC.

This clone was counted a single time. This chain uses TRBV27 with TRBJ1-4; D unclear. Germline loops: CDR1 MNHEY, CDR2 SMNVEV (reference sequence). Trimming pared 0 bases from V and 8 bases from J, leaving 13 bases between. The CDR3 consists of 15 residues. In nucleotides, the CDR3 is TGTGCCAGCAGTTTATCGGCCACTATGAGGGAAAAACTGTTTTTT. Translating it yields CASSLSATMREKLFF.

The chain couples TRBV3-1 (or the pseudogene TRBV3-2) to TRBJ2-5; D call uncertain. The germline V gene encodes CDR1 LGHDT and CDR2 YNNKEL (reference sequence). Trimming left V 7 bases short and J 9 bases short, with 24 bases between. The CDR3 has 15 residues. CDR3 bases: TGTGCCAGCACCTCTCAGGCCGATGCAGGTGGCGCCCAGTACTTC. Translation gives CASTSQADAGGAQYF.

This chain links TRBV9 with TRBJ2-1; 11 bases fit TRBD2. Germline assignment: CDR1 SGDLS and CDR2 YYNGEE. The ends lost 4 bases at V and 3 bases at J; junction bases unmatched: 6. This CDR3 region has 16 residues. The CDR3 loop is CASSRSSGRIYNEQFF. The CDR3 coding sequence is TGTGCCAGCAGCAGATCTAGCGGGAGGATCTACAATGAGCAGTTCTTC.

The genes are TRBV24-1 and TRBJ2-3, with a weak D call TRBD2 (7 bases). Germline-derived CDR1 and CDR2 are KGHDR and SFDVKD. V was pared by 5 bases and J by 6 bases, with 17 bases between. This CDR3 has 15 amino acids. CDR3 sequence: CATSAPLGGGDTQYF. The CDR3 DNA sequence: TGTGCCACCAGTGCCCCCCTGGGGGGGGGCGATACGCAGTATTTT.

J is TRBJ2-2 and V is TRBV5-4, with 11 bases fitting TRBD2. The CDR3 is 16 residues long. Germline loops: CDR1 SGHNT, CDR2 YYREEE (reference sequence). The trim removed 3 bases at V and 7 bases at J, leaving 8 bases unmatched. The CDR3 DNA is TGTGCCAGCAGCTGGATAGCGGGAGGGCCCAGCGGGGAGCTGTTTTTT. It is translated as CASSWIAGGPSGELFF. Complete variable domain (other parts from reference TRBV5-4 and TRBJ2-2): ETGVTQSPTHLIKTRGQQVTLRCSSQSGHNTVSWYQQALGQGPQFIFQYYREEENGRGNFPPRFSGLQFPNYSSELNVNALELDDSALYLCASSWIAGGPSGELFFGEGSRLTVL.

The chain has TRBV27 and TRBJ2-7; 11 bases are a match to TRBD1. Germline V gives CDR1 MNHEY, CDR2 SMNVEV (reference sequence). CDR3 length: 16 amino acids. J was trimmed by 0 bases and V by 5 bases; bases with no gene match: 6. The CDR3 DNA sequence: TGTGCCAGCAGTCAATGGACAGGGGGCTCCTCCTACGAGCAGTACTTC. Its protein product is CASSQWTGGSSYEQYF.

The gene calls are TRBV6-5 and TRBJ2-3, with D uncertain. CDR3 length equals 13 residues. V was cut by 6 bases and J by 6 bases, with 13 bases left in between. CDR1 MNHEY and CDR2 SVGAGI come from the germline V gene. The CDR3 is CASRGPEPDTQYF. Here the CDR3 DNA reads TGTGCCAGCAGGGGTCCGGAGCCCGATACGCAGTATTTT.

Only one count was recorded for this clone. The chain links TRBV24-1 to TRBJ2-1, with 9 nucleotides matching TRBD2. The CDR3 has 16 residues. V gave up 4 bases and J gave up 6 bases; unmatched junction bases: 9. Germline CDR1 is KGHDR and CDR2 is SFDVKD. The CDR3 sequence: CATSDRTSAGGNEQFF. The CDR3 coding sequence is TGTGCCACCAGTGACCGGACTAGCGCCGGTGGCAATGAGCAGTTCTTC.

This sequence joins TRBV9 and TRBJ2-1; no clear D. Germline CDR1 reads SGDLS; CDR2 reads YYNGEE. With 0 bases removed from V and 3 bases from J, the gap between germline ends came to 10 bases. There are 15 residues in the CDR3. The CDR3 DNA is TGTGCCAGCAGCGTAGTGGTCAGTGACTACAATGAGCAGTTCTTC. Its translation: CASSVVVSDYNEQFF.

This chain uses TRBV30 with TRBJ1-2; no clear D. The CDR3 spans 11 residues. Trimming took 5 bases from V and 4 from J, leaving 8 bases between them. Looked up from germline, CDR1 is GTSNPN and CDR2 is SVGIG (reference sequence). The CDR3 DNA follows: TGTGCCTGGTCCAATCCCTATGGCTACACCTTC. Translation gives CAWSNPYGYTF.

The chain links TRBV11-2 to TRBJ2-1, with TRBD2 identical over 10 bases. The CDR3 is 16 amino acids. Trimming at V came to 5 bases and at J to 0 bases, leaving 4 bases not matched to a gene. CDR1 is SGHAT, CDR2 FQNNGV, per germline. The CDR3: CASSRTSGSSYNEQFF. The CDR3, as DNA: TGTGCCAGCAGCCGGACTAGCGGAAGCTCCTACAATGAGCAGTTCTTC.

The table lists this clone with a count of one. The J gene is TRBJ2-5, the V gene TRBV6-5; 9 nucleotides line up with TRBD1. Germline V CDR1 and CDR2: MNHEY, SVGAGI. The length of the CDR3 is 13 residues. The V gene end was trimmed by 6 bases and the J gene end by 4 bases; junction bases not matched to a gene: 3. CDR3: CASRGQGTETQYF. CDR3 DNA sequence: TGTGCCAGCAGGGGACAGGGAACAGAGACCCAGTACTTC.

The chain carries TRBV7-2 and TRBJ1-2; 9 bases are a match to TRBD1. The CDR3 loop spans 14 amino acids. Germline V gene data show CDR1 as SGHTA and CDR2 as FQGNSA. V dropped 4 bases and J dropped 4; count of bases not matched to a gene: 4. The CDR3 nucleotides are TGTGCCAGCAGCTCCCTGACAGGGGGCTATGGCTACACCTTC. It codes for CASSSLTGGYGYTF. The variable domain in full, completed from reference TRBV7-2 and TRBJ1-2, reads GAGVSQSPSNKVTEKGKDVELRCDPISGHTALYWYRQSLGQGLEFLIYFQGNSAPDKSGLPSDRFSAERTGGSVSTLTIQRTQQEDSAVYLCASSSLTGGYGYTFGSGTRLTVV.

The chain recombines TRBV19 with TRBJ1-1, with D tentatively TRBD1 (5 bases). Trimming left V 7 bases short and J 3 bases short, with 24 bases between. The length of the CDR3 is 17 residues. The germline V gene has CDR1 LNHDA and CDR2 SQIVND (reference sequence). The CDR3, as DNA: TGTGCCAGTACCATTTGGAGGGGAAGTAACTGGGACACTGAAGCTTTCTTT. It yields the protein CASTIWRGSNWDTEAFF. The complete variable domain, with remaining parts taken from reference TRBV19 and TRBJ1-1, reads DGGITQSPKYLFRKEGQNVTLSCEQNLNHDAMYWYRQDPGQGLRLIYYSQIVNDFQKGDIAEGYSVSREKKESFPLTVTSAQKNPTAFYLCASTIWRGSNWDTEAFFGQGTRLTVV.

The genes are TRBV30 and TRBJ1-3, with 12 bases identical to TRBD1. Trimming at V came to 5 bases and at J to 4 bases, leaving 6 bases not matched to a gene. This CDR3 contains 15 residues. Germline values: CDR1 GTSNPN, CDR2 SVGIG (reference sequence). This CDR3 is CAWGRDRGPGNTIYF. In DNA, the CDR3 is TGTGCCTGGGGAAGGGACAGGGGGCCGGGAAACACCATATATTTT.

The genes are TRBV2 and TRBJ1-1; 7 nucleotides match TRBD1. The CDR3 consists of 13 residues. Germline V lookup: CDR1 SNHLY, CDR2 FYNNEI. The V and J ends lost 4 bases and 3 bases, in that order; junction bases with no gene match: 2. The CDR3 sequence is CASSGGGYTEAFF. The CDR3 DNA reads TGTGCCAGCAGTGGAGGGGGCTACACTGAAGCTTTCTTT.

The CDR3: CAISIAGGAYNEQFF. For the CDR3, the DNA is TGTGCCATCAGTATAGCGGGAGGGGCCTACAATGAGCAGTTCTTC. This sequence joins TRBV10-3 and TRBJ2-1; 11 bases map to TRBD2. The CDR3 has 15 amino acids. Germline CDR1 and CDR2: ENHRY and SYGVKD. The junction had 2 bases not matched to a gene; V was cut back by 5 bases and J by 2 bases.

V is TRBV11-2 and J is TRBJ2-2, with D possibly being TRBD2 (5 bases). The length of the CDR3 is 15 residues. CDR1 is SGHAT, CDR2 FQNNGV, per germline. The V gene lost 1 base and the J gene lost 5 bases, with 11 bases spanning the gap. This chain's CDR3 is CASSLGAGVTGELFF. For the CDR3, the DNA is TGTGCCAGCAGCTTAGGAGCCGGGGTTACCGGGGAGCTGTTTTTT.

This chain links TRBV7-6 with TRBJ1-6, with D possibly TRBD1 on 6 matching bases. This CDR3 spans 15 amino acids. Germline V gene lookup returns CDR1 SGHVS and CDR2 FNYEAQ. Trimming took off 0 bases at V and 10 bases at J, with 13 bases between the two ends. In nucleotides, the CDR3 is TGTGCCAGCAGCTTAGCGGGGACACCGACCTCACCCCTCCACTTT. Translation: CASSLAGTPTSPLHF.

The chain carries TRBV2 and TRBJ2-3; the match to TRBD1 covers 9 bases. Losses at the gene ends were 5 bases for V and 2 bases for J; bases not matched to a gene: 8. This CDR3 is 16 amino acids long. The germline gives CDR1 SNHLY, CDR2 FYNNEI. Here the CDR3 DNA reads TGTGCCAGCAGTACCCGGGACAGGGCGCCCACAGATACGCAGTATTTT. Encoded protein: CASSTRDRAPTDTQYF.

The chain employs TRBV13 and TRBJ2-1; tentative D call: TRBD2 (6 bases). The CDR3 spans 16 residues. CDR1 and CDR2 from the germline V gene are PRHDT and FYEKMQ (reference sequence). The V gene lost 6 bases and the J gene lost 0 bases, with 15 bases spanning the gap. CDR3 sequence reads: CASSPRDSSSYNEQFF. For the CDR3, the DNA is TGTGCCAGCAGTCCTCGGGACTCGAGCTCCTACAATGAGCAGTTCTTC.